Listed below are T cell receptor beta chains from one sample, sequenced in a study of cytomegalovirus exposure and HLA in healthy donors. Sequenced by immunoSEQ multiplex PCR; TCRdb stores in-frame clones only, minus some. Here the sample spans 150,000 to 200,000 clones, around 81% being singletons. The sample was PBMCs. The receptor set was obtained from a young woman in good health and CMV-seropositive. CDR3s include the opening cysteine and the closing phenylalanine or tryptophan. D genes are given only for firm matches. Where a row states a size, it is once, few, many or the class of an expanded clone; other rows omit it.

size	D	V	J	DNA	CDR3
.	TRBD2	TRBV2	TRBJ2-5	TGTGCCAGCAGTGAGGGGACTAGCGTGGAGACCCAGTACTTC	CASSEGTSVETQYF
few	.	TRBV6-5	TRBJ1-1	TGTGCCAGCAGTTACTCAGGGACTCCTAACACTGAAGCTTTCTTT	CASSYSGTPNTEAFF
.	.	TRBV4-3	TRBJ2-5	TGCGCCAGCAGCCAAGATCTGACAGAGCAAGAGACCCAGTACTTC	CASSQDLTEQETQYF
few	TRBD1	TRBV7-9	TRBJ2-7	TGTGCCAGCAGCCCCGGGACAGGGGTCTCCTACGAGCAGTACTTC	CASSPGTGVSYEQYF
.	TRBD1	TRBV4-1	TRBJ1-4	TGCGCCAGCAGCCACCGGACAGGGCAATTCTCAACTAATGAAAAACTGTTTTTT	CASSHRTGQFSTNEKLFF
few	.	TRBV7-7	TRBJ2-1	TGTGCCAGCAGCGATACTAATGAGCAGTTCTTC	CASSDTNEQFF
once	TRBD2	TRBV7-2	TRBJ2-5	TGTGCCAGCAGCTTAGTAGGGTCGGGGGGGCTGGAGACCCAGTACTTC	CASSLVGSGGLETQYF
.	TRBD1	TRBV18	TRBJ2-7	TGTGCCAGCTCACTAAGGACAGGGGAATACGAGCAGTACTTC	CASSLRTGEYEQYF
.	TRBD2	TRBV11-2	TRBJ2-3	TGTGCCAGCAGACCGCCGGGACTAGCATCAACAGATACGCAGTATTTT	CASRPPGLASTDTQYF
few	TRBD1	TRBV4-1	TRBJ2-7	TGCGCCAGCAGCGGACCCGGGACAGGGGCCTACGAGCAGTACTTC	CASSGPGTGAYEQYF
.	.	TRBV28	TRBJ2-5	TGTGCCAGCAGGTCCTGGGGCGAAGAGACCCAGTACTTC	CASRSWGEETQYF
.	.	TRBV5-1	TRBJ2-1	TGCGCCAGCAGCTTGGTCTGGCAGGGGAATTACAATGAGCAGTTCTTC	CASSLVWQGNYNEQFF
.	TRBD1	TRBV5-1	TRBJ2-3	TGCGCCAGCAGCTCGCAGGGGGACACAGATACGCAGTATTTT	CASSSQGDTDTQYF
.	.	TRBV21-1	TRBJ1-1	TGTGCCCTCCGACTGGGACAGATCACTGAAGCTTTCTTT	CALRLGQITEAFF
few	.	TRBV7-2	TRBJ2-5	TGTGCCAGCAGCCCCCAGGGTAGGAGTGAGACCCAGTACTTC	CASSPQGRSETQYF
.	.	TRBV4-3	TRBJ1-4	TGCGCCAGCGGATTTTTACAGGGTCCGGGAGAAAAACTGTTTTTT	CASGFLQGPGEKLFF
few	.	TRBV10-2	TRBJ2-3	TGCGCCAGCAGTGAGTCCCCGCCAGGCCAGGGGACAGATACGCAGTATTTT	CASSESPPGQGTDTQYF
.	TRBD1	TRBV14	TRBJ2-1	TGTGCCAGCAGCCCAAGGGGACAGGGGATCTACAATGAGCAGTTCTTC	CASSPRGQGIYNEQFF
.	.	TRBV2	TRBJ1-5	TGTGCCAGCAGTCTGAGGACAGTACGAAATCAGCCCCAGCATTTT	CASSLRTVRNQPQHF
.	TRBD1	TRBV6-6	TRBJ1-1	TGTGCCAGCAGTTATGCCTTGACAGGGTGGAACACTGAAGCTTTCTTT	CASSYALTGWNTEAFF
.	TRBD2	TRBV4-3	TRBJ2-4	TGCGCCAGCAGCCATATGCTACCTAGCGGGGGGGCCTTAGCCAAAAACATTCAGTACTTC	CASSHMLPSGGALAKNIQYF
.	TRBD1	TRBV19	TRBJ2-2	TGTGCCAGTAGTATATTGACAGGGGGAGGCACCGGGGAGCTGTTTTTT	CASSILTGGGTGELFF
.	.	TRBV6-1	TRBJ1-1	TGTGCCAGCAGCTTAGGGGGGAACACTGAAGCTTTCTTT	CASSLGGNTEAFF
once	.	TRBV20-1	TRBJ1-2	TGCAGTGCTACCGTTAAGGACAGATACACCTTC	CSATVKDRYTF
few	.	TRBV7-9	TRBJ2-1	TGTGCCAGCACCTCTGGTTGGGACAAATTCTTC	CASTSGWDKFF
few	.	TRBV5-6	TRBJ1-2	TGTGCCAGCAGCTTGCGGTCGTTAACGGGATTAGATGGCTACACCTTC	CASSLRSLTGLDGYTF
.	TRBD2	TRBV27	TRBJ2-1	TGTGCCAGCAGTTTCGCTTCCGGGACTAGTTTCAGCAATGAGCAGTTCTTC	CASSFASGTSFSNEQFF
.	TRBD2	TRBV5-4	TRBJ2-3	TGTGCCACTTTATCACTAGCGGGAGCTTCAGATACGCAGTATTTT	CATLSLAGASDTQYF